This is a list of T cell receptor beta chains from one sample in a study of blood T cell repertoires in COVID-19. The protocol was immunoSEQ multiplex PCR, while the TCRdb copy is restricted to in-frame clones and leaves out a portion. Here the sample spans 100,000 to 150,000 clones, approximately 80% being singletons. Sequences were obtained from peripheral blood. The receptors stem from a human donor in a cohort sampled during active COVID-19. Each CDR3 is given with its conserved first and last residue. The order of the fields is V gene, CDR3 protein.

>TRBV5-4
CASSLLLGGAGEGETQYF
>TRBV30
CAWSGGGNTEAFF
>TRBV27
CASSNRRALDTGELFF
>TRBV6-1
CASSDRGRYEQYF
>TRBV27
CASSRTGNYGYTF
>TRBV7-2
CASSLELAGAIEQFF
>TRBV5-5
CASSSLPAGGDYGYTF
>TRBV9
CASSVEKQGRQPQHF
>TRBV30
CAGGLINEQFF
>TRBV6-6
CASRVQGPFADNEQFF
>TRBV18
CASSQGLAGVGNEQFF
>TRBV19
CASSIDPRLPGYTF
>TRBV14
CASSQVWSPPGNTIYF
>TRBV6-5
CASSTPIGANVLTF
>TRBV7-2
CASSISRETQYF
>TRBV3-1/TRBV3-2
CASSQEVGQGVMEQFF
>TRBV2
CASTFGPAGEQFF
>TRBV24-1
CATSDETSGDYEQFF
>TRBV23-1
CASSTPPGRAFF
>TRBV7-9
CASSKREWGTDTQYF
>TRBV6-5
CASSYRQNTGELFF
>TRBV5-1
CASSSDRYNEQFF
>TRBV27
CASSLGRDRVSPLHF
>TRBV6-6
CASSYPPRQGHSPQHF
>TRBV11-2
CASSLDVNTGELFF
>TRBV30
CAWKRAQVGGYTF
>TRBV19
CASSIDRGSYEQYF
>TRBV5-4
CASRSSGGPYNEQFF
>TRBV7-2
CASSFWGTGGNSPLHF
>TRBV3-1/TRBV3-2
CASSPMLGTGGGYTF